Presented here are 19 T cell receptor beta chains from one specimen sequenced in a study of blood T cell repertoires in COVID-19. TCRdb's table, derived via immunoSEQ multiplex PCR, lists solely in-frame clones and lacks some. This table holds 200,000 or so clones, 88% found once. The sample was peripheral blood. The receptors were sampled from a woman aged 60-75 years with acute or convalescent COVID-19.

This rearrangement joins TRBV11-2 to TRBJ2-7; tentatively, D is TRBD2 (5 bases). The CDR3 is 16 residues long. V lost 1 base to trimming and J lost 5 bases, with 18 bases between them. The germline V gene has CDR1 SGHAT and CDR2 FQNNGV. The CDR3: CASSLGIRGTADEQYF. The CDR3 DNA follows: TGTGCCAGCAGCTTAGGCATCCGGGGAACGGCGGACGAGCAGTACTTC.

The chain uses TRBV5-4 and TRBJ2-1, with 12 bases lining up with TRBD2. Germline V lookup: CDR1 SGHNT, CDR2 YYREEE (reference sequence). This CDR3 contains 15 residues. The CDR3 is CATFETSGGINEQFF. CDR3 DNA sequence: TGTGCTACCTTCGAGACTAGCGGGGGCATCAATGAGCAGTTCTTC.

The V call is TRBV7-6, the J call TRBJ1-5; 9 bases are a match to TRBD1. Per germline, CDR1 SGHVS and CDR2 FNYEAQ. This CDR3 has 14 residues. J was trimmed by 7 bases and V by 5 bases; bases with no gene match: 6. In DNA form, the CDR3 reads TGTGCCAGCAGCCCAACAGGGGGCGGACAGCCCCAGCATTTT. Its protein product is CASSPTGGGQPQHF.

V usage is TRBV2 and J usage is TRBJ1-4; TRBD1 aligns across 8 bases. CDR3 size: 14 residues. From germline, CDR1 is SNHLY and CDR2 FYNNEI. V lost 6 bases and J lost 8; bases outside the gene matches: 8. The CDR3 nucleotides are TGTGCCAGCAGAAGAACAGGGGGTCGAGAAAAACTGTTTTTT. Protein sequence: CASRRTGGREKLFF.

The chain employs TRBV5-6 and TRBJ1-1, with 7 bases matching TRBD1. V lost 3 bases and J lost 3; bases outside the gene matches: 8. This CDR3 contains 15 residues. Germline CDR1 and CDR2: SGHDT and YYEEEE. The DNA for the CDR3 is TGTGCCAGCAGCTCCTTCGGACAGGACTACACTGAAGCTTTCTTT. It is translated as CASSSFGQDYTEAFF.

The chain links TRBV19 to TRBJ2-7; 10 nucleotides line up with TRBD1. The V gene's germline CDR1 is LNHDA and CDR2 SQIVND (reference sequence). Unmatched junction bases numbered 3, after V lost 7 bases and J lost 0 bases. This CDR3 comprises 14 residues. This CDR3 reads CASTGTGASYEQYF. CDR3 bases: TGTGCCAGTACCGGGACAGGGGCCTCCTACGAGCAGTACTTC.

The chain links TRBV19 to TRBJ1-1; 9 nucleotides align to TRBD1. The CDR3 runs to 15 residues. V trimming: 6 bases; J trimming: 7 bases; junction bases outside the gene matches: 12. Germline V gene sequence: CDR1 LNHDA, CDR2 SQIVND (reference sequence). CDR3 residues: CASSLTGGGLGEAFF. The DNA for the CDR3 is TGTGCCAGTAGCTTAACAGGGGGCGGATTGGGTGAAGCTTTCTTT.

The chain combines TRBV7-3 with TRBJ2-3; tentatively, D is TRBD2 (6 bases). CDR3 length: 14 residues. V was trimmed by 2 bases and J by 2 bases, leaving 8 bases between them. CDR1 SGHTA and CDR2 FQGTGA come from the germline V gene. CDR3 sequence: CASSLAGLTDTQYF. The CDR3 DNA reads TGTGCCAGCAGCTTAGCGGGGCTCACAGATACGCAGTATTTT.

This chain links TRBV7-8 with TRBJ1-3, with D possibly being TRBD1 (5 bases). With 4 bases removed from V and 0 bases from J, the gap between germline ends came to 19 bases. CDR3 size: 18 residues. CDR1 and CDR2 from the germline V gene are SGHVS and FQNEAQ. As DNA, the CDR3 is TGTGCCAGCAGCTCTACGGGCCGGGACTCCCTCTCTGGAAACACCATATATTTT. It is translated as CASSSTGRDSLSGNTIYF. The variable domain in full, with the rest retrieved from reference TRBV7-8 and TRBJ1-3, is GAGVSQSPRYKVAKRGQDVALRCDPISGHVSLFWYQQALGQGPEFLTYFQNEAQLDKSGLPSDRFFAERPEGSVSTLKIQRTQQEDSAVYLCASSSTGRDSLSGNTIYFGEGSWLTVV.

This clone showed up just once. J is TRBJ1-2 and V is TRBV24-1; 7 positions match TRBD1. Looked up from germline, CDR1 is KGHDR and CDR2 is SFDVKD. The CDR3 is 15 amino acids. The J segment lost 2 bases and the V segment lost 8 bases, leaving 10 bases of the junction unmatched. The CDR3 coding sequence is TGTGCCACCACCCCCCTAGGACAGGACAACTATGGCTACACCTTC. This gives the protein CATTPLGQDNYGYTF.

V and J are TRBV3-1 (or the pseudogene TRBV3-2) and TRBJ2-5; D is undetermined. Germline CDR1 and CDR2: LGHDT and YNNKEL (reference sequence). Deletions cut 1 base from V and 4 bases from J, with 13 bases between. The CDR3 extends over 15 amino acids. The CDR3 region is CASSQARPRGETQYF. The CDR3 DNA reads TGTGCCAGCAGCCAAGCTAGGCCCAGAGGAGAGACCCAGTACTTC.

Note on this clone: The sample contains more than one DNA sequence encoding this CDR3. V is TRBV4-2 and J is TRBJ2-3, with TRBD2 as a possible D gene (6 bases). Trimming left V 0 bases short and J 1 base short, with 11 bases between. Germline V gene data show CDR1 as LGHNA and CDR2 as YNFKEQ. This CDR3 is 16 amino acids long. This chain's CDR3 is CASSQELAGGTDTQYF. The DNA for the CDR3 is TGTGCCAGCAGCCAAGAACTAGCTGGTGGCACAGATACGCAGTATTTT.

This rearrangement joins TRBV18 to TRBJ1-2; 11 nucleotides match TRBD1. V lost 3 bases and J lost 1; bases outside the gene matches: 4. Germline CDR1 reads KGHSH; CDR2 reads LQKENI. The length of the CDR3 is 16 residues. The CDR3 spells CASSPDRGRLNYGYTF. In DNA, the CDR3 is TGTGCCAGCTCACCGGACAGGGGGCGACTTAACTATGGCTACACCTTC.

This chain connects TRBV10-1 to TRBJ1-6; no definite D call. The CDR3 covers 14 residues. Germline V gives CDR1 WNHNN, CDR2 SYGVQD (reference sequence). Trimming left V 0 bases short and J 7 bases short, with 7 bases between. The CDR3 DNA sequence: TGCGCCAGCAGTGAGTCAGTCGCGAATTCACCCCTCCACTTT. This codes for CASSESVANSPLHF.

Regarding this clone: The sample carries other DNA sequences with the same CDR3. The chain uses TRBV11-3 and TRBJ2-1; 8 bases line up with TRBD2. Germline CDR1 is SGHNT and CDR2 is YENEEA. V shed 4 bases and J 6 bases; nucleotides not matched to a gene: 5. This CDR3 comprises 14 residues. CDR3 in DNA: TGTGCCAGCAGCTCCGGACTAGCAGGCAATGAGCAGTTCTTC. Protein product: CASSSGLAGNEQFF.

The rearrangement joins TRBV5-1 to TRBJ2-2, with 8 bases fitting TRBD2. Germline CDR1 SGHRS, CDR2 YFSETQ. J was trimmed by 6 bases and V by 4 bases; bases with no gene match: 2. The CDR3 has 13 residues. In DNA, the CDR3 is TGCGCCAGCAGCCGGGAGGGGCCCGGGGAGCTGTTTTTT. Translating gives CASSREGPGELFF.

Comments on this clone: The same CDR3 arises from other DNA sequences in this sample as well. The chain joins TRBV18 to TRBJ1-6, with D unclear. Trimming cost V 3 bases and J 7 bases, with 10 bases left between them. This CDR3 comprises 14 residues. Germline-derived CDR1 and CDR2 are KGHSH and LQKENI. The CDR3 DNA reads as TGTGCCAGCTCACCCACCGGGGAGAATTCACCCCTCCACTTT. Amino acids: CASSPTGENSPLHF.

The CDR3 DNA reads as TGTGCCAGCAGCGTAACTAGCGTCCCCACAGATACGCAGTATTTT. This sequence encodes CASSVTSVPTDTQYF. The V gene is TRBV7-9, the J gene TRBJ2-3; 7 nucleotides agree with TRBD2. Germline trimming cut 5 bases from V and 2 bases from J; bases unmatched to any gene: 7. CDR3 length equals 15 residues. Per germline, CDR1 SEHNR and CDR2 FQNEAQ (reference sequence).

The chain's CDR3 is CASSLRTSGGEETQYF. Written as DNA, the CDR3 is TGTGCCAGCAGCCTCAGGACTAGCGGGGGGGAGGAGACCCAGTACTTC. The chain couples TRBV3-1 (or the pseudogene TRBV3-2) to TRBJ2-5, with 15 nucleotides matching TRBD2. J lost 5 bases, V lost 4 bases, and 5 bases had no gene match. Germline lookup yields CDR1 LGHDT and CDR2 YNNKEL (reference sequence). CDR3 length equals 16 residues.